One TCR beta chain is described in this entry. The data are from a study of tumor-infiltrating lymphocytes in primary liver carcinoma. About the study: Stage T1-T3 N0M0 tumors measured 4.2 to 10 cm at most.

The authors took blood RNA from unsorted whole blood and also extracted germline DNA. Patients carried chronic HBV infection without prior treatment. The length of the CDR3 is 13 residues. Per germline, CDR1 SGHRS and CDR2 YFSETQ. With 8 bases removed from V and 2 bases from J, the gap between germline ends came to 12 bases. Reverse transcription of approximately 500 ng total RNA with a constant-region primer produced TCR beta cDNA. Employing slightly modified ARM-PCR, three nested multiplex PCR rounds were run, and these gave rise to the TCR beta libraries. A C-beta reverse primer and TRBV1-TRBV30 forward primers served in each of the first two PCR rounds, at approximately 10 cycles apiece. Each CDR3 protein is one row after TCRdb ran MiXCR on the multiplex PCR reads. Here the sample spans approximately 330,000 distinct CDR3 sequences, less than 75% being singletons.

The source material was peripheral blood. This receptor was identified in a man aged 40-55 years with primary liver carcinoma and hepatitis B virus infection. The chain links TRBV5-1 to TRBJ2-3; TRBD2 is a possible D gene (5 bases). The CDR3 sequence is CASSVRPTDTQYF. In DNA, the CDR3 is TGCGCCAGTAGCGTCCGACCCACAGATACGCAGTATTTT.